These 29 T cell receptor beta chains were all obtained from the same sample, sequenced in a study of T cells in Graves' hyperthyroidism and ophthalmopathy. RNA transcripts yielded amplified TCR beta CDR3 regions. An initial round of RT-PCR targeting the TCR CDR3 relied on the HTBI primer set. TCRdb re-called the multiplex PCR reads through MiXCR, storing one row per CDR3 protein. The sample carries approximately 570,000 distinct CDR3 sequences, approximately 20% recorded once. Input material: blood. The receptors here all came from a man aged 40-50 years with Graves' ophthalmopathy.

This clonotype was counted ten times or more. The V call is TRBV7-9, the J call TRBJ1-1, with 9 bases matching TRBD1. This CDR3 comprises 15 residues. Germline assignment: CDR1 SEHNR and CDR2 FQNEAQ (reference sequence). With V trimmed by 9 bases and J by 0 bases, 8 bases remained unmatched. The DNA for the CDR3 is TGTGCCAGTTTACAGGGGGCTGGGATGAACACTGAAGCTTTCTTT. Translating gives CASLQGAGMNTEAFF.

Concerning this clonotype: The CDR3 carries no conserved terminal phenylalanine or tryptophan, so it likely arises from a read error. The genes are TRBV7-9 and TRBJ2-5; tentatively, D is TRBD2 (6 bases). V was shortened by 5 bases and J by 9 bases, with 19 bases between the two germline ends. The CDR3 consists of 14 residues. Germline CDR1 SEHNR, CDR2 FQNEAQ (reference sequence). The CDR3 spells CASSRSGSAPAQYL. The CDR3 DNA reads TGTGCCAGCAGCCGAAGCGGGTCCGCACCGGCCCAGTACCTC.

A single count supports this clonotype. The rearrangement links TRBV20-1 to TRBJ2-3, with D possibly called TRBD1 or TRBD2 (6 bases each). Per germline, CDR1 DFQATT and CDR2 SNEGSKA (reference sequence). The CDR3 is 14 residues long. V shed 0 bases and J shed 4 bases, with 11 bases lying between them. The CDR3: CSARDYREADTQYF. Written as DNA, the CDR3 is TGCAGTGCTAGAGATTACAGGGAGGCAGATACGCAGTATTTT.

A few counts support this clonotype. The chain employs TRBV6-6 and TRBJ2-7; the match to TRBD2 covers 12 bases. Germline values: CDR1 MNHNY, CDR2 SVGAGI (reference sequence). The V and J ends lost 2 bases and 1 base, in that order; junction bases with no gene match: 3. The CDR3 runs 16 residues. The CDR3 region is CASSYRTSGRSYEQYF. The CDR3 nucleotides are TGTGCCAGCAGTTACCGTACTAGCGGGAGGTCCTACGAGCAGTACTTC.

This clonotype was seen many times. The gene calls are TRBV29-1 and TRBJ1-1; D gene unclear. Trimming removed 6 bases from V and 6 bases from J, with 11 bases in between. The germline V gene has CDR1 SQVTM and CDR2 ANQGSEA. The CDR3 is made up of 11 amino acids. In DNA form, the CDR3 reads TGCAGCGTCGGAGGGAGCGCTGAAGCTTTCTTT. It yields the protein CSVGGSAEAFF. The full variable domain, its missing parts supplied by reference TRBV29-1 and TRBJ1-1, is SAVISQKPSRDICQRGTSLTIQCQVDSQVTMMFWYRQQPGQSLTLIATANQGSEATYESGFVIDKFPISRPNLTFSTLTVSNMSPEDSSIYLCSVGGSAEAFFGQGTRLTVV.

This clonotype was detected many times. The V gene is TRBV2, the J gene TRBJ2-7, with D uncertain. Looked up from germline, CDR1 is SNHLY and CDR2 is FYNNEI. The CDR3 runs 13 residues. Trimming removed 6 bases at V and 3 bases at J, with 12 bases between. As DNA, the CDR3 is TGTGCCAGCAGCCTTGTCCGGTACTACGAGCAGTACTTC. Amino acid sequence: CASSLVRYYEQYF.

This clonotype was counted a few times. In nucleotides, the CDR3 is TGTGCCAGCAGTTTACCCGCCAGGGGATCAGGCTACACCTTC. The encoded protein is CASSLPARGSGYTF. V and J are TRBV28 and TRBJ1-2, with D possibly TRBD1 on 6 matching bases. This CDR3 has 14 amino acids. CDR1 is MDHEN and CDR2 is SYDVKM in the germline V gene. V was cut by 2 bases and J by 8 bases, with 15 bases left in between.

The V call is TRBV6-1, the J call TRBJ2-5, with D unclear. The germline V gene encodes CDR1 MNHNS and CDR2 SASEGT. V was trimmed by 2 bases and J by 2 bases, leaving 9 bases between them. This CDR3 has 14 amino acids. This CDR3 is CASSELPDQETQYF. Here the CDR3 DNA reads TGTGCCAGCAGTGAATTACCGGATCAAGAGACCCAGTACTTC.

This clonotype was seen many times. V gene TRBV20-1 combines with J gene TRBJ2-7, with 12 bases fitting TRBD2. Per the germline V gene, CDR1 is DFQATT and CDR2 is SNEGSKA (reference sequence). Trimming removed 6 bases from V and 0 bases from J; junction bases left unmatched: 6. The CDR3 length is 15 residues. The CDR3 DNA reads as TGCAGTGCGAACGGACTAGCGGGGAGCTCCTACGAGCAGTACTTC. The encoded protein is CSANGLAGSSYEQYF.

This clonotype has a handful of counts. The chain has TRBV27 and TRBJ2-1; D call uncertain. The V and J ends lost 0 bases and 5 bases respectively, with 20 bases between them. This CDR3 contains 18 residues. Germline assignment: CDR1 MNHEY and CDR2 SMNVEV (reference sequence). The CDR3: CASSLSIAPRPPDNEQFF. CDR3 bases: TGTGCCAGCAGTTTATCGATTGCTCCTCGCCCTCCTGACAATGAGCAGTTCTTC.

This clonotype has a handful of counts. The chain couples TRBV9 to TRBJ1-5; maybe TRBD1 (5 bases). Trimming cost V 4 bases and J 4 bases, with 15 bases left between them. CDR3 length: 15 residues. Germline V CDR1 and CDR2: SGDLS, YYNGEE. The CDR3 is CASSLSGAGNQPQHF. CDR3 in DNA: TGTGCCAGCAGCCTCAGCGGGGCGGGGAATCAGCCCCAGCATTTT.

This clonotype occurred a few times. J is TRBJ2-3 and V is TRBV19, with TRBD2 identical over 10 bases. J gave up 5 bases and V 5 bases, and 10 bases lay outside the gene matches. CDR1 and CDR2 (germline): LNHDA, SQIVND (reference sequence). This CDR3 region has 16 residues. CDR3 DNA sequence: TGTGCCAGTAGTGCGCTAGCGGGAGCTGGGGGAGATACGCAGTATTTT. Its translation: CASSALAGAGGDTQYF. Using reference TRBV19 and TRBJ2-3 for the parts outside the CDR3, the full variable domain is DGGITQSPKYLFRKEGQNVTLSCEQNLNHDAMYWYRQDPGQGLRLIYYSQIVNDFQKGDIAEGYSVSREKKESFPLTVTSAQKNPTAFYLCASSALAGAGGDTQYFGPGTRLTVL.

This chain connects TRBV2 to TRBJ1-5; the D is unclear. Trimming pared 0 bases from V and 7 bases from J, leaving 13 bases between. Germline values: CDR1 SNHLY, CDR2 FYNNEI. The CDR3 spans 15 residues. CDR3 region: CASSEARVSRQPQHF. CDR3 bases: TGTGCCAGCAGTGAAGCGCGCGTATCCCGGCAGCCCCAGCATTTT.

The CDR3 sequence is CASRTIGGGAGELFF. CDR3 bases: TGTGCCAGCAGAACCATTGGGGGAGGGGCCGGGGAGCTGTTTTTT. The J gene is TRBJ2-2, the V gene TRBV11-2; TRBD2 matches at 7 bases. Germline CDR1 SGHAT, CDR2 FQNNGV. The CDR3 covers 15 residues. Germline trimming cut 6 bases from V and 6 bases from J; bases unmatched to any gene: 10. The variable domain in full, with the rest retrieved from reference TRBV11-2 and TRBJ2-2, is EAGVAQSPRYKIIEKRQSVAFWCNPISGHATLYWYQQILGQGPKLLIQFQNNGVVDDSQLPKDRFSAERLKGVDSTLKIQPAKLEDSAVYLCASRTIGGGAGELFFGEGSRLTVL.

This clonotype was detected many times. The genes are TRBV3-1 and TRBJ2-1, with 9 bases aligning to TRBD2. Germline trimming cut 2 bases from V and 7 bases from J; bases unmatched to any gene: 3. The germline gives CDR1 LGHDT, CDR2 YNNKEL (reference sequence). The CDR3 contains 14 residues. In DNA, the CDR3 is TGTGCCAGCAGCCAACTTAGCGGGAGTAATGAGCAGTTCTTC. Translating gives CASSQLSGSNEQFF.

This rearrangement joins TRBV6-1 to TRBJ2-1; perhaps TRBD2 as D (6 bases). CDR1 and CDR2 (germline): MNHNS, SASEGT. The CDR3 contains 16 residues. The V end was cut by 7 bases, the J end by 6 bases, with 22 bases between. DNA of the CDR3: TGTGCCAGCACCCAGGAGGGACTCTTACCATCCAATGAGCAGTTCTTC. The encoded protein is CASTQEGLLPSNEQFF.

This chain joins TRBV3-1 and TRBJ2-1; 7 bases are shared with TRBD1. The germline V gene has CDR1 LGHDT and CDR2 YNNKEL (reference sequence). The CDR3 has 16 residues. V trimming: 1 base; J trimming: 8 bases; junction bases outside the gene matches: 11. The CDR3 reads CASSQVLGGTTDEQFF. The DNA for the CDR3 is TGTGCCAGCAGCCAAGTCCTAGGGGGCACCACAGATGAGCAGTTCTTC.

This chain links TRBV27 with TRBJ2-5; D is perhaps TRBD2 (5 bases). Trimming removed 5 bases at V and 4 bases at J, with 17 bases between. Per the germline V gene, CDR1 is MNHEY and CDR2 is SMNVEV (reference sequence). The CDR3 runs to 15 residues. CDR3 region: CASSPTSRGAETQYF. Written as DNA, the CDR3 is TGTGCCAGCAGTCCGACCTCCCGGGGTGCAGAGACCCAGTACTTC.

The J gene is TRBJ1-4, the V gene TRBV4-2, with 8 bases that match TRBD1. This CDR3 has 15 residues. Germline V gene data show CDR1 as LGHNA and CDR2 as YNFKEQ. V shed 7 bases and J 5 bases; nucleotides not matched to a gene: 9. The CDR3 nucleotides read TGTGCCAGCACCCTCGGGACAGGTGGCAATGAAAAACTGTTTTTT. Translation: CASTLGTGGNEKLFF.

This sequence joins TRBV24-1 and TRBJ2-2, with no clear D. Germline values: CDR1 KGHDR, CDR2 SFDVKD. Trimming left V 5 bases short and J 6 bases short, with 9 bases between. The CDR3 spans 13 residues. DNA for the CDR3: TGTGCCACCAGTGTCGGTTCCTCCGGGGAGCTGTTTTTT. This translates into CATSVGSSGELFF.

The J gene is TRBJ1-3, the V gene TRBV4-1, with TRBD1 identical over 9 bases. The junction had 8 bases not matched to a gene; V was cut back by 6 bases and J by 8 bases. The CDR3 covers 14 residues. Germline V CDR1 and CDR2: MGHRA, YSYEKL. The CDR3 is CASRSPGQGDTIYF. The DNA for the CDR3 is TGCGCCAGCAGGTCTCCGGGACAGGGAGACACCATATATTTT.

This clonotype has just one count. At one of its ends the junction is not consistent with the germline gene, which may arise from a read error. The CDR3 DNA reads as TGTGCCAGCCCTGCTGGAGACACCATATATTTT. Translating gives CASPAGDTIYF. The rearrangement links TRBV27 to TRBJ1-3; D gene ambiguous. The CDR3 is 11 amino acids. CDR1 is MNHEY and CDR2 is SMNVEV in the germline V gene (reference sequence).

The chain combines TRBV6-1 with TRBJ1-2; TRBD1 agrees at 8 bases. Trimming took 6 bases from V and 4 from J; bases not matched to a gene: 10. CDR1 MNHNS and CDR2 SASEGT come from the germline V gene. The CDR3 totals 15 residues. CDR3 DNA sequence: TGTGCCAGCAGCTCGACAGGGGTTCGTTCCTATGGCTACACCTTC. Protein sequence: CASSSTGVRSYGYTF.

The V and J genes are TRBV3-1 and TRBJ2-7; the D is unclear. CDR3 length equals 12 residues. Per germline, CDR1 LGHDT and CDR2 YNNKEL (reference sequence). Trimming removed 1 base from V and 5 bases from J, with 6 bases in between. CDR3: CASSQVIDEQYF. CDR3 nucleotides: TGTGCCAGCAGCCAAGTCATCGACGAGCAGTACTTC.

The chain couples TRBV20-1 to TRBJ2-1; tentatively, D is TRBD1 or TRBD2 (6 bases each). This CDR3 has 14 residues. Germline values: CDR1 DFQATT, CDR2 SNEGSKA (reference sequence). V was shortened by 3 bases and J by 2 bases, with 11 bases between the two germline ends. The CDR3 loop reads CSASPRGPYNEQFF. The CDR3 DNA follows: TGCAGTGCTAGCCCCCGGGGGCCCTACAATGAGCAGTTCTTC.

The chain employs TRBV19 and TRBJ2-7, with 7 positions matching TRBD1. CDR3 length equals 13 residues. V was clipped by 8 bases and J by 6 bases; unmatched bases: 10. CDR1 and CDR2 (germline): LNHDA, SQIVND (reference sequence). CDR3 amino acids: CASRRIGQAEQYF. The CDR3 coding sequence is TGTGCCAGTCGCAGAATCGGACAGGCCGAGCAGTACTTC. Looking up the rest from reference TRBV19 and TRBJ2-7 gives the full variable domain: DGGITQSPKYLFRKEGQNVTLSCEQNLNHDAMYWYRQDPGQGLRLIYYSQIVNDFQKGDIAEGYSVSREKKESFPLTVTSAQKNPTAFYLCASRRIGQAEQYFGPGTRLTVT.

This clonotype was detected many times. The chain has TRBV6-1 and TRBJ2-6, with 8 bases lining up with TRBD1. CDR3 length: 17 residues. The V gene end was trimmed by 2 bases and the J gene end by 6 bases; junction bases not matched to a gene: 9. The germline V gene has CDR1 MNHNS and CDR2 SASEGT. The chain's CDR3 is CASSEILGQVAANVLTF. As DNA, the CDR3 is TGTGCCAGCAGTGAAATACTGGGACAGGTGGCGGCCAACGTCCTGACTTTC.

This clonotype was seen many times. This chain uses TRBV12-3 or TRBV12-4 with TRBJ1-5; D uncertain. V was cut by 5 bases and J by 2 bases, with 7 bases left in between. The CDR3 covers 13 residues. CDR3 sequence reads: CASSPNGNQPQHF. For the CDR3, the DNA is TGTGCCAGCAGTCCCAATGGCAATCAGCCCCAGCATTTT.

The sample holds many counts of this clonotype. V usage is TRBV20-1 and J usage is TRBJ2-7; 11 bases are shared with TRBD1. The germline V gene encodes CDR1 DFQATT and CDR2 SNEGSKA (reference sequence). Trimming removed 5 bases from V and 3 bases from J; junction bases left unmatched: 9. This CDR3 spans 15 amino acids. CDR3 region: CSAPKRTGGSYEQYF. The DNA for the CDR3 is TGCAGTGCTCCAAAGAGGACAGGGGGCAGCTACGAGCAGTACTTC.